This T cell receptor beta chain was captured in a study of cytomegalovirus exposure and HLA in healthy donors. This CDR3 has 14 amino acids. Trimming left V 7 bases short and J 4 bases short, with 16 bases between. Per germline, CDR1 SEHNR and CDR2 FQNEAQ (reference sequence). The primer mix had 60 Vbeta and 13 Jbeta primers. TCRdb's copy holds only in-frame clones and misses some; the assay was immunoSEQ multiplex PCR. The repertoire holds hundreds of thousands of clones, over 80% seen once, with more than 0.6% in the top ten. The sequenced material came from PBMCs. The source of this sequence is a boy aged 2 to 10 in good health and CMV-seronegative. This sequence joins TRBV7-9 and TRBJ2-5; D not resolved. CDR3 sequence reads: CASTLTGDGETQYF. The CDR3 DNA sequence: TGTGCCAGCACCCTTACGGGTGACGGAGAGACCCAGTACTTC.